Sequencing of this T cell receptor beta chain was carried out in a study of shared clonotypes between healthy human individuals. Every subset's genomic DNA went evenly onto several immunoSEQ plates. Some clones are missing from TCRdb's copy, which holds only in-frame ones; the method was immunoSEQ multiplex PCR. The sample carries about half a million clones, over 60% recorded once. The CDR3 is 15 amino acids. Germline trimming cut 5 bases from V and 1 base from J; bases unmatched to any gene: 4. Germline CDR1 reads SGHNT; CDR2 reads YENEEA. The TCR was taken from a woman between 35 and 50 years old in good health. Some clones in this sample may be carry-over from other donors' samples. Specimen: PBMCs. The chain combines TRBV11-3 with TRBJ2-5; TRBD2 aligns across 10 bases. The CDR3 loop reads CASSNIAGGQETQYF. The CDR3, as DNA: TGTGCCAGCAGCAACATAGCGGGAGGCCAAGAGACCCAGTACTTC.